Listed below are T cell receptor beta chains from one sample, sequenced in a study of response to subunit inactivated influenza vaccine. TCRdb re-called the RT-PCR reads with MiXCR, one entry per CDR3 protein. The sample records roughly 650,000 distinct CDR3 sequences, 12% to 15% being singletons. The sample consisted of PBMCs from blood, taken roughly 2 weeks before vaccination. Every receptor here comes from a man between 45 and 60 years old who received an inactivated influenza vaccine. Both conserved end residues are part of each CDR3.

j_gene: TRBJ2-2; v_gene: TRBV10-3; CDR3aa: CAISAGTANTGELFF
j_gene: TRBJ1-1; v_gene: TRBV6-5; CDR3aa: CASSSTGGHTEAFF
j_gene: TRBJ2-3; v_gene: TRBV5-1; CDR3aa: CASSSGVDTQYF
j_gene: TRBJ2-5; v_gene: TRBV20-1; CDR3aa: CSARAAPLQGTQYF
j_gene: TRBJ1-2; v_gene: TRBV7-8; CDR3aa: CASSPGQGYYGYTF
j_gene: TRBJ1-5; v_gene: TRBV28; CDR3aa: CASSGAQGSQPQHF
j_gene: TRBJ2-1; v_gene: TRBV5-1; CDR3aa: CASSLEAGFYNEQFF
j_gene: TRBJ1-1; v_gene: TRBV28; CDR3aa: CASSLNPTEAFF
j_gene: TRBJ2-3; v_gene: TRBV4-2; CDR3aa: CASSQEVKGREGRDTQYF
j_gene: TRBJ2-2; v_gene: TRBV12-5; CDR3aa: CASGVRDRQAELFF
j_gene: TRBJ2-3; v_gene: TRBV20-1; CDR3aa: CSARDGLYADTQYF
j_gene: TRBJ2-3; v_gene: TRBV7-3; CDR3aa: CASSLRGSGADTQYF
j_gene: TRBJ2-1; v_gene: TRBV4-3; CDR3aa: CASSHEGGAPSYNEQFF
j_gene: TRBJ2-1; v_gene: TRBV10-3; CDR3aa: CAISPGHSYNEQFF
j_gene: TRBJ2-3; v_gene: TRBV7-2; CDR3aa: CASSLGLAVSTDTQYF
j_gene: TRBJ1-5; v_gene: TRBV4-3; CDR3aa: CASSQDISRGNQPQHF
j_gene: TRBJ2-3; v_gene: TRBV11-2; CDR3aa: CASSPFPTASPTDTQYF
j_gene: TRBJ2-2; v_gene: TRBV7-8; CDR3aa: CASSLLAGGWTGELFF
j_gene: TRBJ2-7; v_gene: TRBV7-2; CDR3aa: CASSLAATGKDEQYF
j_gene: TRBJ2-6; v_gene: TRBV4-1; CDR3aa: CASSQFAGTSGNMAGANVLTF
j_gene: TRBJ2-7; v_gene: TRBV7-2; CDR3aa: CASSPGQSETRYDEQYF
j_gene: TRBJ2-7; v_gene: TRBV4-3; CDR3aa: CASSHDAGTGAYEQYF
j_gene: TRBJ2-1; v_gene: TRBV9; CDR3aa: CASSPRLAGYNEQFF
j_gene: TRBJ1-4; v_gene: TRBV4-1; CDR3aa: CASSQDPGRQVQKLFF
j_gene: TRBJ2-3; v_gene: TRBV11-2; CDR3aa: CASSLVGRGGQFPDTQYF
j_gene: TRBJ2-3; v_gene: TRBV29-1; CDR3aa: CSVTTTNTDTQYF
j_gene: TRBJ2-3; v_gene: TRBV6-5; CDR3aa: CASSYSGTGGWDTQYF
j_gene: TRBJ2-1; v_gene: TRBV12-3/TRBV12-4; CDR3aa: CASSTLGTLYNEQFF
j_gene: TRBJ2-3; v_gene: TRBV5-1; CDR3aa: CASSLAGTGTDTQYF
j_gene: TRBJ1-6; v_gene: TRBV30; CDR3aa: CAWNQGIGSPLHF
j_gene: TRBJ1-1; v_gene: TRBV4-1; CDR3aa: CASSLRTGQTEAFF
j_gene: TRBJ2-5; v_gene: TRBV23-1; CDR3aa: CASSQYRRSRSETQYF
j_gene: TRBJ2-5; v_gene: TRBV10-3; CDR3aa: CAISKDLGETQYF
j_gene: TRBJ1-4; v_gene: TRBV4-2; CDR3aa: CASSQEGSANEKLFF
j_gene: TRBJ2-7; v_gene: TRBV12-3/TRBV12-4; CDR3aa: CASTIGTGGLSGEQYF
j_gene: TRBJ1-6; v_gene: TRBV11-1; CDR3aa: CASSLGGSLSSPLHF
j_gene: TRBJ2-3; v_gene: TRBV7-6; CDR3aa: CASSLAPPDTQYF
j_gene: TRBJ2-7; v_gene: TRBV6-1; CDR3aa: CASSLGPRGEQYF
j_gene: TRBJ2-1; v_gene: TRBV6-1; CDR3aa: CASSDFQAGDYNEQFF
j_gene: TRBJ2-1; v_gene: TRBV5-1; CDR3aa: CASSLVSGRAGAEQFF
j_gene: TRBJ2-1; v_gene: TRBV7-8; CDR3aa: CASSPIGTSLSYNEQFF
j_gene: TRBJ1-3; v_gene: TRBV7-9; CDR3aa: CASSSDRRSGNTIYF
j_gene: TRBJ2-2; v_gene: TRBV25-1; CDR3aa: CASRGYVGSGELFF
j_gene: TRBJ2-2; v_gene: TRBV4-2; CDR3aa: CASSQMVDTGELFF
j_gene: TRBJ2-1; v_gene: TRBV7-9; CDR3aa: CASNSNNEQFF
j_gene: TRBJ1-1; v_gene: TRBV10-3; CDR3aa: CAISEGLSLDTEAFF
j_gene: TRBJ1-1; v_gene: TRBV11-2; CDR3aa: CASSFPGRTEAFF
j_gene: TRBJ2-1; v_gene: TRBV28; CDR3aa: CASSLAGGPSEQFF
j_gene: TRBJ2-5; v_gene: TRBV20-1; CDR3aa: CSARVAGQGARETQYF
j_gene: TRBJ1-1; v_gene: TRBV5-1; CDR3aa: CASSPQTGTNTEAFF
j_gene: TRBJ2-2; v_gene: TRBV11-1; CDR3aa: CASSDRLAGGPVDTGELFF
j_gene: TRBJ1-1; v_gene: TRBV7-2; CDR3aa: CASSLSGTGSTEAFF
j_gene: TRBJ1-1; v_gene: TRBV20-1; CDR3aa: CSPRDVTEAFF